This is a list of T cell receptor beta chains from one sample in a study of memory CD4+ T cells and cytomegalovirus serostatus. Libraries were prepared by immunoSEQ multiplex PCR; TCRdb keeps only in-frame clonotypes and omits some of them. The table includes about 60,000 clones, approximately 81% detected once. The sample consisted of memory CD4+ T cells from blood. The receptors here all came from an adult in good health and CMV-seronegative. Some clones in this sample may be carry-over from other donors' samples. The CDR3 runs from the conserved cysteine through the conserved F or W. The order of the fields is J gene, V gene, clone size, CDR3 protein. Only some rows state a clone size, as once, few, many or a class for expanded clones.

TRBJ1-6	TRBV2	NA	CASTGSMNSPLHF
TRBJ1-1	TRBV7-2	NA	CASSPKQGSYAFF
TRBJ2-3	TRBV14	many	CASSQDRGIWADTQYF
TRBJ1-6	TRBV6-6	NA	CASRPLTGSGSPLHF
TRBJ2-3	TRBV28	NA	CASSLGLGTDTQYF
TRBJ2-3	TRBV18	NA	CASSPRGSPISDTQYF
TRBJ1-2	TRBV4-1	medium-sized	CASSQEGGTSHYGYTF
TRBJ2-2	TRBV14	once	CASSSPRWGKAGELFF
TRBJ2-2	TRBV29-1	many	CSVWVGSGELFF
TRBJ2-3	TRBV18	once	CASSLTDTQYF
TRBJ2-1	TRBV4-2	NA	CASSQDRGGDEQFF
TRBJ1-1	TRBV7-3	few	CASSLTGQGRGAFF
TRBJ2-3	TRBV6-5	NA	CASSSYTDTQYF
TRBJ2-1	TRBV6-1	NA	CASTLHNEQFF
TRBJ2-3	TRBV7-2	NA	CASSLIGQLTDTQYF
TRBJ2-6	TRBV2	NA	CASSGAPGANVLTF
TRBJ1-1	TRBV11-2	once	CASSYGGMNTEAFF
TRBJ2-7	TRBV2	NA	CASSRTGGHYEQYF
TRBJ1-5	TRBV28	NA	CASSLPRQSGSQPQHF
TRBJ2-7	TRBV9	NA	CASSKGQGTYEQYF
TRBJ2-7	TRBV7-9	NA	CASSLGQAGWEQYF
TRBJ2-5	TRBV5-6	NA	CASSQGLWDRQETQYF
TRBJ2-7	TRBV2	NA	CASNNFGGKQYF
TRBJ1-5	TRBV5-6	few	CASSLGRSNQPQHF
TRBJ2-7	TRBV2	NA	CASSERIWDRRAYEQYF
TRBJ1-5	TRBV7-2	NA	CASSSRGPSYSNQPQHF
TRBJ2-7	TRBV27	NA	CASSLQGGPYEQYF
TRBJ2-3	TRBV7-2	NA	CASSLRPDRATDTQYF
TRBJ1-2	TRBV4-2	NA	CASSQDLGSGGDYGYTF
TRBJ1-3	TRBV7-9	NA	CASSLAASGNTIYF
TRBJ2-3	TRBV7-3	NA	CASSSVAGGPGDTQYF
TRBJ2-7	TRBV28	NA	CASSLRQGLAYEQYF
TRBJ2-5	TRBV6-5	NA	CASSSSGKTFGETQYF
TRBJ1-2	TRBV7-8	NA	CASSLARVPYGYTF
TRBJ2-5	TRBV7-3	NA	CASSYAARETQYF
NA	TRBV28	NA	CASSSPGGSYEQYF
TRBJ2-5	TRBV7-9	NA	CASSETWTKQVDQETQYF
TRBJ1-3	TRBV18	NA	CASSPTGVDTIYF
TRBJ2-7	TRBV9	NA	CASSVGPSTGFNEQYF
TRBJ2-1	TRBV5-4	NA	CASSLEVGRGYGRQFF